These 27 T cell receptor beta chains share one sample of origin, sequenced in a study of HIV-infected patients and healthy controls. Alpha and beta constant-region primers primed reverse transcription of 400 to 650 ng RNA. Each of the alpha and beta chains got its own library through chain-specific third strand synthesis with indices. MiXCR, applied by TCRdb to the 5' RACE reads, yields one record per CDR3 protein. This table holds nearly 7,500 distinct CDR3 sequences, about 9.4% found once. The repertoire came from unfractionated whole blood and reflected all unsorted peripheral T cells. The sample here was blood, taken before antiretroviral therapy. The receptor set was obtained from an adult with HIV infection.

This chain links TRBV28 with TRBJ2-7, with 7 bases that match TRBD1. Germline assignment: CDR1 MDHEN and CDR2 SYDVKM. The junction had 5 bases not matched to a gene; V was cut back by 4 bases and J by 2 bases. CDR3 size: 14 residues. The DNA for the CDR3 is TGTGCCAGCAGTTCCCTGCAGGGGGCCTACGAGCAGTACTTC. Translated, it gives CASSSLQGAYEQYF.

Many counts were recorded for this clonotype. This chain uses TRBV5-6 with TRBJ2-3; maybe TRBD2 (6 bases). This CDR3 has 16 amino acids. V lost 1 base, J lost 5 bases, and 17 bases lay in between. Germline CDR1 reads SGHDT; CDR2 reads YYEEEE. CDR3 sequence (DNA): TGTGCCAGCAGCTTGCTTCCAGACGGGGGAAGAGATACGCAGTATTTT. It is translated as CASSLLPDGGRDTQYF.

Judged by abundance, this clonotype is medium-sized. J is TRBJ2-2 and V is TRBV6-2 or TRBV6-3; 8 positions agree with TRBD2. Germline CDR1 reads MNHEY; CDR2 reads SVGEGT. Unmatched junction bases numbered 10, after V lost 8 bases and J lost 5 bases. CDR3 size: 15 residues. The CDR3 reads CASCEREKGTGELFF. CDR3 coding DNA: TGTGCCAGCTGCGAGCGGGAGAAAGGAACCGGGGAGCTGTTTTTT.

This clonotype was detected many times. The V gene is TRBV5-1, the J gene TRBJ2-1; maybe TRBD2 (6 bases). This CDR3 spans 13 amino acids. The V gene's germline CDR1 is SGHRS and CDR2 YFSETQ. V gave up 4 bases and J gave up 6 bases, with 11 bases separating them. DNA of the CDR3: TGCGCCAGCAGCGGAGGGATGAGCAATGAGCAGTTCTTC. Protein: CASSGGMSNEQFF.

Relative to its sample, this clonotype is medium-sized. This chain joins TRBV6-1 and TRBJ2-3; 13 bases are a match to TRBD2. The germline V gene has CDR1 MNHNS and CDR2 SASEGT. The CDR3 loop spans 16 amino acids. V was pared by 5 bases and J by 3 bases, with 5 bases of the junction left unmatched. The CDR3 spells CASSPRTSGSTDTQYF. The CDR3 DNA is TGTGCCAGCAGTCCCCGGACTAGCGGGAGTACAGATACGCAGTATTTT.

This clonotype was counted at least ten times. V and J are TRBV19 and TRBJ2-7; 8 nucleotides line up with TRBD2. The CDR3 is 15 amino acids. From germline, CDR1 is LNHDA and CDR2 SQIVND (reference sequence). V shed 3 bases and J 1 base; nucleotides not matched to a gene: 5. CDR3 DNA: TGTGCCAGTAGTATCGACGCGGGGGGATCCTACGAGCAGTACTTC. This translates into CASSIDAGGSYEQYF.

By its share, this clonotype is medium-sized. This chain joins TRBV12-3 or TRBV12-4 and TRBJ2-7, with no clear D. The CDR3 totals 13 residues. Trimming took off 6 bases at V and 2 bases at J, with 11 bases between the two ends. The CDR3 region has the DNA TGTGCCAGCAGCCACGGGTCCCCCTACGAGCAGTACTTC. Protein product: CASSHGSPYEQYF.

This clonotype was seen at least ten times. The V call is TRBV12-1, the J call TRBJ1-6; TRBD1, the table's D call, lacks a check against the DNA. TRBV12-1 is a known pseudogene. The CDR3 consists of 17 residues. The CDR3 loop is CASSAFRGSSYNSPLHF. The CDR3 bases are TGTGCCAGCAGCGCGTTCAGGGGGAGCTCCTATAATTCACCCCTCCACTTT.

This clonotype is medium-sized within its sample. This chain links TRBV20-1 with TRBJ1-5; unclear D gene. The CDR3 sequence is 16 residues long. V was trimmed by 6 bases and J by 6 bases, leaving 24 bases between them. Germline CDR1 and CDR2: DFQATT and SNEGSKA (reference sequence). As DNA, the CDR3 is TGCAGTGCCCCGAAGGAGGGTTTGGGCTTGGCTCAGCCCCAGCATTTT. Translating gives CSAPKEGLGLAQPQHF.

In its sample, this clonotype was seen many times. The genes are TRBV19 and TRBJ2-6; tentative D call: TRBD1 (5 bases). Deletions cut 4 bases from V and 3 bases from J, with 13 bases between. CDR3 length equals 16 residues. Germline V lookup: CDR1 LNHDA, CDR2 SQIVND (reference sequence). The CDR3 sequence is CASSRLFQGGANVLTF. CDR3 nucleotide sequence: TGTGCCAGTAGTAGACTGTTCCAGGGTGGGGCCAACGTCCTGACTTTC.

This clonotype came up many times. The J gene is TRBJ2-7, the V gene TRBV28; perhaps TRBD2 as D (6 bases). V dropped 5 bases and J dropped 2 bases, with 16 bases sitting between them. Germline-derived CDR1 and CDR2 are MDHEN and SYDVKM. The CDR3 extends over 15 amino acids. This CDR3 is CASSLPPGDAYEQYF. For the CDR3, the DNA is TGTGCCAGCAGTCTCCCCCCGGGAGACGCCTACGAGCAGTACTTC.

Ten or more counts support this clonotype. V gene TRBV28 combines with J gene TRBJ1-4; D is uncertain. The V gene's germline CDR1 is MDHEN and CDR2 SYDVKM. V was clipped by 0 bases and J by 4 bases, with 9 bases between them. This CDR3 spans 15 amino acids. The CDR3 DNA sequence: TGTGCCAGCAGTTTATGGACGGACTTTAATGAAAAACTGTTTTTT. This encodes CASSLWTDFNEKLFF.

This clonotype counts as medium-sized. The CDR3 DNA follows: TGTGCCAGCAGCCAAGAGGGGTGGGTCCGCGAGCAGTACTTC. It encodes CASSQEGWVREQYF. The J gene is TRBJ2-7, the V gene TRBV4-2; D not resolved. Germline V CDR1 and CDR2: LGHNA, YNFKEQ. This CDR3 comprises 14 residues. V was shortened by 0 bases and J by 6 bases, with 12 bases between the two germline ends.

This clonotype was seen ten or more times. This chain links TRBV5-1 with TRBJ2-3, with 13 nucleotides matching TRBD2. This CDR3 has 17 amino acids. Per germline, CDR1 SGHRS and CDR2 YFSETQ. The junction had 8 bases not matched to a gene; V was cut back by 3 bases and J by 4 bases. DNA of the CDR3: TGCGCCAGCAGCTATTGGACTAGCGGGAGTTTCTCAGATACGCAGTATTTT. Translation gives CASSYWTSGSFSDTQYF.

There are a few counts of this clonotype. The chain joins TRBV30 to TRBJ2-1, with no clear D. CDR3 size: 13 residues. Germline V gives CDR1 GTSNPN, CDR2 SVGIG (reference sequence). The V end lost 1 base, the J end lost 9 bases, and 13 bases lay between the germline ends. The CDR3 reads CAWSARSLSEQFF. For the CDR3, the DNA is TGTGCCTGGAGTGCTCGGTCCCTCTCTGAGCAGTTCTTC. The full variable domain, completed using reference TRBV30 and TRBJ2-1, is SQTIHQWPATLVQPVGSPLSLECTVEGTSNPNLYWYRQAAGRGLQLLFYSVGIGQISSEVPQNLSASRPQDRQFILSSKKLLLSDSGFYLCAWSARSLSEQFFGPGTRLTVL.

This clonotype turned up a few times. The V call is TRBV27, the J call TRBJ1-5, with D unclear. The CDR3 contains 14 residues. Germline V CDR1 and CDR2: MNHEY, SMNVEV (reference sequence). V was shortened by 1 base and J by 3 bases, with 7 bases between the two germline ends. CDR3 in amino acids: CASSLLAVNQPQHF. In DNA form, the CDR3 reads TGTGCCAGCAGTTTATTGGCAGTCAATCAGCCCCAGCATTTT.

This clonotype was counted at least ten times. This chain uses TRBV6-6 with TRBJ2-2, with D perhaps matching TRBD2 (6 bases). The CDR3 totals 17 residues. In germline, CDR1 is MNHNY, CDR2 SVGAGI (reference sequence). Trimming took off 4 bases at V and 0 bases at J, with 15 bases between the two ends. The DNA for the CDR3 is TGTGCCAGCAGTTCCACGGACTACCCTTCGAACACCGGGGAGCTGTTTTTT. Protein sequence: CASSSTDYPSNTGELFF.

This clonotype was detected ten times or more. V gene TRBV28 combines with J gene TRBJ2-7; D possibly corresponds to TRBD2 (6 bases). The germline CDR1 and CDR2 sequences are MDHEN and SYDVKM. Trimming left V 6 bases short and J 2 bases short, with 17 bases between. The CDR3 is 15 residues long. For the CDR3, the DNA is TGTGCCAGCAGCAACCCGGGTGCGGGAACCTACGAGCAGTACTTC. Its protein is CASSNPGAGTYEQYF.

The rearrangement joins TRBV20-1 to TRBJ1-1; unclear D gene. V dropped 7 bases and J dropped 0 bases, with 12 bases sitting between them. This CDR3 is 13 amino acids long. The germline gives CDR1 DFQATT, CDR2 SNEGSKA (reference sequence). CDR3 residues: CSVLQNMNTEAFF. DNA for the CDR3: TGCAGTGTCCTACAGAACATGAACACTGAAGCTTTCTTT.

This clonotype was seen at least ten times. The V gene is TRBV6-5, the J gene TRBJ1-6; 9 positions agree with TRBD1. Germline V gene data show CDR1 as MNHEY and CDR2 as SVGAGI. Trimming cost V 2 bases and J 13 bases; bases outside gene matches: 6. The length of the CDR3 is 14 residues. CDR3 sequence: CASSYRDREFPLHF. The CDR3 region has the DNA TGTGCCAGCAGTTACCGGGACAGGGAGTTTCCCCTCCACTTT.

Relative to its sample, this clonotype is medium-sized (0.01 to 0.1%). This chain uses TRBV5-1 with TRBJ2-5; the D is unclear. Germline loops: CDR1 SGHRS, CDR2 YFSETQ. Trimming took off 4 bases at V and 1 base at J, with 11 bases between the two ends. This CDR3 is built from 14 residues. The CDR3 DNA follows: TGCGCCAGCAGCCCTGGACGGACCCAAGAGACCCAGTACTTC. Translation: CASSPGRTQETQYF. The entire variable domain, with the rest obtained from reference TRBV5-1 and TRBJ2-5, is as follows: KAGVTQTPRYLIKTRGQQVTLSCSPISGHRSVSWYQQTPGQGLQFLFEYFSETQRNKGNFPGRFSGRQFSNSRSEMNVSTLELGDSALYLCASSPGRTQETQYFGPGTRLLVL.

This sequence joins TRBV20-1 and TRBJ2-7, with 8 positions matching TRBD2. Germline-derived CDR1 and CDR2 are DFQATT and SNEGSKA (reference sequence). The trim removed 4 bases at V and 2 bases at J, leaving 4 bases unmatched. CDR3 length: 13 residues. The chain's CDR3 is CSAIFSGTYEQYF. The CDR3 DNA follows: TGCAGTGCTATATTTAGCGGGACCTACGAGCAGTACTTC.

Judged by abundance, this clonotype is medium-sized. The chain has TRBV30 and TRBJ2-1, with no clear D. The CDR3 sequence is 11 residues long. Trimming pared 2 bases from V and 6 bases from J, leaving 5 bases between. Germline loops: CDR1 GTSNPN, CDR2 SVGIG (reference sequence). This CDR3 reads CAWSPRNEQFF. The CDR3 nucleotides are TGTGCCTGGAGTCCACGCAATGAGCAGTTCTTC.

This clonotype is classed as medium-sized. This rearrangement joins TRBV24-1 to TRBJ2-1, with 7 bases that match TRBD2. V was clipped by 3 bases and J by 12 bases; unmatched bases: 4. The CDR3 has 12 amino acids. Germline V gives CDR1 KGHDR, CDR2 SFDVKD. This CDR3 reads CATSDISGGQFF. CDR3 coding DNA: TGTGCCACCAGTGATATCTCGGGGGGGCAGTTCTTC.

There are many counts of this clonotype. The rearrangement uses TRBV18 and TRBJ2-1, with D possibly matching TRBD2 (5 bases). Trimming cost V 0 bases and J 10 bases, with 16 bases left between them. Looked up from germline, CDR1 is KGHSH and CDR2 is LQKENI. The CDR3 runs to 15 residues. In nucleotides, the CDR3 is TGTGCCAGCTCACCACCGGGTCTAGCCCTCTTCGAGCAGTTCTTC. This sequence encodes CASSPPGLALFEQFF.

In its sample, this clonotype was seen a few times. CDR3 residues: CASSRNSFTGELFF. The CDR3, as DNA: TGCGCCAGCAGCAGGAATTCCTTCACCGGGGAGCTGTTTTTT. The chain employs TRBV5-1 and TRBJ2-2; D unclear. Trimming pared 4 bases from V and 4 bases from J, leaving 11 bases between. The CDR3 contains 14 residues. CDR1 SGHRS and CDR2 YFSETQ come from the germline V gene.

This clonotype was counted many times. The V gene is TRBV7-8, the J gene TRBJ2-3, with D perhaps matching TRBD1 or TRBD2 (7 bases each). The V end was cut by 2 bases, the J end by 4 bases, with 19 bases between. CDR1 and CDR2 (germline): SGHVS, FQNEAQ. The CDR3 contains 17 residues. CDR3 bases: TGTGCCAGCAGCTTAAGGGGGCTAGCGGCTCAGGCAGATACGCAGTATTTT. Translating gives CASSLRGLAAQADTQYF.